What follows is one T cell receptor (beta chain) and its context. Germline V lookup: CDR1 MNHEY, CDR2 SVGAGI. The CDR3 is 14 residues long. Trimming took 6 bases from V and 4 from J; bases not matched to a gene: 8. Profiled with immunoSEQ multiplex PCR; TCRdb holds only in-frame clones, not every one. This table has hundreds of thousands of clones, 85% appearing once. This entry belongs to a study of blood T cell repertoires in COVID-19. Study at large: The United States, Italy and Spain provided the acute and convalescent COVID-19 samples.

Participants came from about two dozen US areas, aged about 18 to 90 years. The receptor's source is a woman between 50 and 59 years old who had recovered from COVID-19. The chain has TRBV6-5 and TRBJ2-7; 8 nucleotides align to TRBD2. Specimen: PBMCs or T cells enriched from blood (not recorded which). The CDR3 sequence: CASSPLRLAYEQYF. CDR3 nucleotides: TGTGCCAGCAGCCCCCTAAGACTAGCGTACGAGCAGTACTTC.